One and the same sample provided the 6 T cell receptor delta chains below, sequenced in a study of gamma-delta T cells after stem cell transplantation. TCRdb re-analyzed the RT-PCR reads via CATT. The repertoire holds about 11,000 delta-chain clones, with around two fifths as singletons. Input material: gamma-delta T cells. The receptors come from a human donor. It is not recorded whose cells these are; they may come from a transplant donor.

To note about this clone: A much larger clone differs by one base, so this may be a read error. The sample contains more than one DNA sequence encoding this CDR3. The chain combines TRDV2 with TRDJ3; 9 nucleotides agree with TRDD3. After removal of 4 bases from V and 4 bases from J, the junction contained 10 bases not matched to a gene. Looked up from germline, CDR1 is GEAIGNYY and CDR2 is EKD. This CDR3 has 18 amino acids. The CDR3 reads CACDLLLGDSWDTRQMFF. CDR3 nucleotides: TGTGCCTGTGATTTATTACTGGGGGACTCATGGGACACCCGACAGATGTTTTTC.

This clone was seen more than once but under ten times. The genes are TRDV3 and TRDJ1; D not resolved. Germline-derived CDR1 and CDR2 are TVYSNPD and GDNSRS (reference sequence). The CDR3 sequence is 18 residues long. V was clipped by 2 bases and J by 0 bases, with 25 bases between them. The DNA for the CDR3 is TGTGCCTTTGAGATGGAAACAAATCCTCCCACGTACACCGATAAACTCATCTTT. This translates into CAFEMETNPPTYTDKLIF. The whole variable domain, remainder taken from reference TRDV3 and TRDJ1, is CDKVTQSSPDQTVASGSEVVLLCTYDTVYSNPDLFWYRIRPDYSFQFVFYGDNSRSEGADFTQGRFSVKHILTQKAFHLVISPVRTEDSATYYCAFEMETNPPTYTDKLIFGKGTRVTVEP.

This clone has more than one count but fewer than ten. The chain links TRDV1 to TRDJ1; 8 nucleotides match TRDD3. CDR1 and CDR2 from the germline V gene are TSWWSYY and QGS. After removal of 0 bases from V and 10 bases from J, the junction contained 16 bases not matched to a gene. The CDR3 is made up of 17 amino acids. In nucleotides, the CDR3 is TGTGCTCTTGGGGAACTAGGTCCTGCCGGGATACGCACGGGACTCATCTTT. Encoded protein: CALGELGPAGIRTGLIF.

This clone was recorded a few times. The CDR3, as DNA: TGTGCTCTTGGGGGGATTCCGGGGGATAGCGATAAACTCATCTTT. Translated: CALGGIPGDSDKLIF. The genes are TRDV1 and TRDJ1; 8 nucleotides agree with TRDD3. The CDR3 is made up of 15 amino acids. Germline trimming cut 4 bases from V and 4 bases from J; bases unmatched to any gene: 8. Germline CDR1 TSWWSYY, CDR2 QGS.

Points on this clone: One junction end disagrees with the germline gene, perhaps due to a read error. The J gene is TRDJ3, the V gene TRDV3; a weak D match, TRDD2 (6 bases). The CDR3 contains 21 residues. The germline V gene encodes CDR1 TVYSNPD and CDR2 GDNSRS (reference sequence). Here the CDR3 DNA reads TGTGCCTTTACGTTCTTCCTTCCGGGCTCACCCTTTGCCTGGGACACCCGACAGCTGTTTTTC. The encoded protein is CAFTFFLPGSPFAWDTRQLFF.

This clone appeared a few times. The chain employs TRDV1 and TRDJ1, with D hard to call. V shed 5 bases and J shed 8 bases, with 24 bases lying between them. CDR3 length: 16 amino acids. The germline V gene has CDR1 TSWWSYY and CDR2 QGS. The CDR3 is CALGIRPGVVKDKLIF. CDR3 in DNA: TGTGCTCTTGGGATCCGTCCAGGGGTAGTCAAGGACAAACTCATCTTT.